The present TCR beta chain was sequenced within a study of T cell responses to AZD1222 COVID-19 vaccine. Study outcomes and limitations: Repertoires were sampled only after the peak T cell response. Baseline antibody screening turned up just a handful of seropositive AZD1222 recipients.

Worth noting for this clone: Its antigen remains unidentified.

Using immunoSEQ multiplex PCR, the repertoire was profiled, and TCRdb retains in-frame clones only, with some absent. Of fewer than 150,000 clones in the sample, approximately 85% were seen once. The length of the CDR3 is 16 residues. Germline V CDR1 and CDR2: MGHDK, SYGVNS. With V trimmed by 2 bases and J by 6 bases, 6 bases remained unmatched. Recipients boosted at about 4 weeks or about 12 weeks are pooled. This receptor was identified in an adult who received the AZD1222 COVID-19 vaccine. The starting material was peripheral blood, obtained 28 days after the second AZD1222 dose. This rearrangement joins TRBV25-1 to TRBJ2-1; 11 nucleotides agree with TRBD2. The CDR3 is CASSEPSGGSFNEQFF. CDR3 bases: TGTGCCAGCAGTGAACCTAGCGGGGGGTCATTCAATGAGCAGTTCTTC.